The sequence of this T cell receptor beta chain was determined in a study of post-analysis software for immune sequencing data. Study overall: The disease courses covered relapsing-remitting, secondary progressive and progressive-relapsing multiple sclerosis. Study observations and caveats: Controls had lower frequencies than patients of four or five TRBV segments, which included TRBV5-6, TRBV5-1 and TRBV20-1. Controls' normalized Chao1 diversity significantly exceeded that of multiple sclerosis patients. The F measure placed samples prepared in the same batch into strongly shared clusters.

There are a few counts of this clonotype. The antigen is undetermined. Incorporated into the TCR beta cDNA libraries were unique molecular identifiers, which served to reduce PCR and sequencing biases. With roughly 0.95 to 11 million T cells as the source, a few hundred thousand cDNA molecules resulted. TCRdb re-called the PCR reads through MiXCR, storing one row per CDR3 protein. The sample lists about 430,000 distinct CDR3 sequences; approximately 42% were seen once. The germline V gene encodes CDR1 MNHEY and CDR2 SMNVEV (reference sequence). J lost 6 bases, V lost 5 bases, and 12 bases had no gene match. The CDR3 runs to 17 residues.

J is TRBJ2-5 and V is TRBV27; 13 nucleotides agree with TRBD2. Sequencing was performed on blood. The clonotype originates from a girl aged 2-10 years with multiple sclerosis. This chain's CDR3 is CASSPLAGGPALKTQYF. The CDR3 DNA is TGTGCCAGCAGTCCACTAGCGGGAGGGCCGGCTCTGAAGACCCAGTACTTC.